Presented here are 29 T cell receptor beta chains from one specimen sequenced in a study of blood T cell repertoires in COVID-19. The method was immunoSEQ multiplex PCR; TCRdb's version includes in-frame clones alone and lacks a portion of them. This table has around 300,000 clones, 80% to 90% appearing once. The sample was peripheral blood. All receptors come from a woman between 65 and 79 years old with acute or convalescent COVID-19.

The rearrangement links TRBV2 to TRBJ1-6; 8 nucleotides line up with TRBD1. Germline V lookup: CDR1 SNHLY, CDR2 FYNNEI. V shed 6 bases, J shed 9 bases, and the junction held 7 bases outside the gene matches. The CDR3 has 14 amino acids. As DNA, the CDR3 is TGTGCCAGCAGCGTTGGACAGGGAGGTTCACCCCTCCACTTT. Translating gives CASSVGQGGSPLHF.

The rearrangement links TRBV2 to TRBJ2-7; a weak D match, TRBD2 (5 bases). Trimming shortened V by 0 bases and J by 3 bases, and 21 bases separated the two germline ends. The CDR3 sequence is 18 residues long. Germline assignment: CDR1 SNHLY and CDR2 FYNNEI. The CDR3 reads CASSEALRGRWLSYEQYF. In DNA form, the CDR3 reads TGTGCCAGCAGTGAAGCGCTCCGCGGGCGGTGGTTAAGCTACGAGCAGTACTTC.

The rearrangement links TRBV5-6 to TRBJ2-3, with 9 bases matching TRBD1. CDR1 is SGHDT and CDR2 is YYEEEE in the germline V gene. V shed 0 bases, J shed 1 base, and the junction held 3 bases outside the gene matches. The CDR3 length is 16 residues. The CDR3 reads CASSLDWDRGTDTQYF. The CDR3 coding sequence is TGTGCCAGCAGCTTGGATTGGGACAGGGGCACAGATACGCAGTATTTT.

The chain employs TRBV27 and TRBJ2-7; 9 bases line up with TRBD1. The junction had 3 bases not matched to a gene; V was cut back by 8 bases and J by 4 bases. Germline assignment: CDR1 MNHEY and CDR2 SMNVEV (reference sequence). The CDR3 covers 12 residues. The CDR3 DNA is TGTGCCAGCCGGGACAGGGTATACGAGCAGTACTTC. As protein: CASRDRVYEQYF.

The rearrangement links TRBV7-3 to TRBJ1-5, with no clear D. This CDR3 has 13 residues. Trimming left V 2 bases short and J 5 bases short, with 7 bases between. Germline CDR1 is SGHTA and CDR2 is FQGTGA. This chain's CDR3 is CASSLLSDQPQHF. The CDR3 nucleotides are TGTGCCAGCAGCTTACTCTCTGATCAGCCCCAGCATTTT.

The chain is built from TRBV20-1 and TRBJ1-2, with TRBD1 matching 7 bases. The CDR3 is made up of 10 amino acids. Trimming at V came to 7 bases and at J to 8 bases, leaving 4 bases not matched to a gene. Germline assignment: CDR1 DFQATT and CDR2 SNEGSKA (reference sequence). The CDR3: CSGTGDGYTF. In nucleotides, the CDR3 is TGCAGTGGAACAGGGGACGGCTACACCTTC.

The chain combines TRBV18 with TRBJ2-1; D not certain. The CDR3 loop spans 15 amino acids. V was shortened by 0 bases and J by 5 bases, with 11 bases between the two germline ends. The germline V gene encodes CDR1 KGHSH and CDR2 LQKENI. This chain's CDR3 is CASSPPAGLNNEQFF. The CDR3 nucleotides read TGTGCCAGCTCACCACCGGCAGGATTAAACAATGAGCAGTTCTTC.

The chain employs TRBV30 and TRBJ2-1; 12 nucleotides line up with TRBD2. The CDR3 loop spans 14 amino acids. Trimming at V came to 4 bases and at J to 9 bases, leaving 7 bases not matched to a gene. The germline gives CDR1 GTSNPN, CDR2 SVGIG (reference sequence). This chain's CDR3 is CAWKTSGGSVEQFF. CDR3 in DNA: TGTGCCTGGAAGACTAGCGGGGGATCGGTTGAGCAGTTCTTC.

This clone was detected only once. The chain links TRBV20-1 to TRBJ1-1; TRBD1 is a possible D gene (5 bases). CDR1 and CDR2 from the germline V gene are DFQATT and SNEGSKA (reference sequence). The CDR3 covers 11 residues. Trimming left V 5 bases short and J 7 bases short, with 11 bases between. Here the CDR3 reads CSAEPGFEAFF. DNA of the CDR3: TGCAGTGCTGAGCCAGGGTTTGAAGCTTTCTTT.

This chain joins TRBV6-6 and TRBJ1-4; D may be TRBD1 (6 bases). Germline values: CDR1 MNHNY, CDR2 SVGAGI (reference sequence). Trimming pared 6 bases from V and 8 bases from J, leaving 13 bases between. CDR3 size: 13 residues. The CDR3 loop reads CASSRGAREKLFF. CDR3 DNA sequence: TGTGCCAGCAGCCGGGGGGCTCGGGAAAAACTGTTTTTT.

The CDR3 DNA reads as TGTGCCAGCTCACGTGGGGGGTCCGGGGAGCTGTTTTTT. Its translation: CASSRGGSGELFF. V gene TRBV27 combines with J gene TRBJ2-2; possibly TRBD2 for D (6 bases). The V end was cut by 8 bases, the J end by 6 bases, with 13 bases between. Germline V gene sequence: CDR1 MNHEY, CDR2 SMNVEV (reference sequence). This CDR3 is built from 13 residues.

This clone has a single count. The chain employs TRBV6-1 and TRBJ1-2, with 10 bases identical to TRBD1. Trimming at V came to 0 bases and at J to 4 bases, leaving 2 bases not matched to a gene. Germline V gene lookup returns CDR1 MNHNS and CDR2 SASEGT. This CDR3 is 15 amino acids long. This CDR3 is CASSEAGTGAYGYTF. DNA for the CDR3: TGTGCCAGCAGTGAAGCGGGGACAGGGGCCTATGGCTACACCTTC.

The V gene is TRBV2, the J gene TRBJ2-5, with 8 bases aligning to TRBD1. Unmatched junction bases numbered 11, after V lost 7 bases and J lost 4 bases. Germline V gene sequence: CDR1 SNHLY, CDR2 FYNNEI. There are 15 residues in the CDR3. The CDR3 reads CASKERDRLGETQYF. The CDR3 DNA reads TGTGCCAGCAAAGAACGGGACAGGCTTGGAGAGACCCAGTACTTC.

The chain links TRBV15 to TRBJ2-7, with 9 bases fitting TRBD1. This CDR3 has 15 amino acids. Germline V gene data show CDR1 as LNHNV and CDR2 as YYDKDF (reference sequence). V lost 3 bases to trimming and J lost 4 bases; unmatched junction nucleotides: 7. CDR3: CATSRTQGAPYEQYF. CDR3 DNA sequence: TGTGCCACCAGCAGGACACAGGGGGCTCCTTACGAGCAGTACTTC.

The V gene is TRBV20-1, the J gene TRBJ2-3; 8 nucleotides line up with TRBD2. Germline loops: CDR1 DFQATT, CDR2 SNEGSKA (reference sequence). The CDR3 is 13 residues long. The J segment lost 8 bases and the V segment lost 3 bases, leaving 7 bases of the junction unmatched. The CDR3, as DNA: TGCAGTGCTAGTCGACGGGGGGGTGTTACGCAGTATTTT. Encoded protein: CSASRRGGVTQYF.

The V call is TRBV6-5, the J call TRBJ1-2; D remains unclear. Germline V gene lookup returns CDR1 MNHEY and CDR2 SVGAGI. V lost 4 bases, J lost 5 bases, and 8 bases lay in between. The CDR3 length is 12 residues. CDR3 bases: TGTGCCAGCAGTTCTACCCAATATGGCTACACCTTC. This encodes CASSSTQYGYTF.

The chain joins TRBV4-1 to TRBJ1-4; D might be TRBD1 (6 bases). Trimming pared 4 bases from V and 4 bases from J, leaving 16 bases between. This CDR3 contains 16 residues. Germline lookup yields CDR1 MGHRA and CDR2 YSYEKL. Here the CDR3 DNA reads TGCGCCAGCAGCCCGCAACAGGGCAGCTTTAATGAAAAACTGTTTTTT. The encoded protein is CASSPQQGSFNEKLFF.

V usage is TRBV5-5 and J usage is TRBJ2-3, with a possible D match to TRBD1 (6 bases). The length of the CDR3 is 14 residues. Germline V gene sequence: CDR1 SGHKS, CDR2 YYEKEE (reference sequence). V was clipped by 3 bases and J by 4 bases, with 12 bases between them. The CDR3 coding sequence is TGTGCCAGCAGCTATTCGGACAGTTCAGATACGCAGTATTTT. Protein: CASSYSDSSDTQYF. Full variable domain (outside the CDR3, taken from reference TRBV5-5 and TRBJ2-3): DAGVTQSPTHLIKTRGQQVTLRCSPISGHKSVSWYQQVLGQGPQFIFQYYEKEERGRGNFPDRFSARQFPNYSSELNVNALLLGDSALYLCASSYSDSSDTQYFGPGTRLTVL.

The chain recombines TRBV18 with TRBJ1-1; TRBD1 might be the D (6 bases). This CDR3 comprises 13 residues. Germline V gene lookup returns CDR1 KGHSH and CDR2 LQKENI. Deletions cut 6 bases from V and 7 bases from J, with 15 bases between. In nucleotides, the CDR3 is TGTGCCAGCTCCGAGGGGGGGCTAGGTGAAGCTTTCTTT. Encoded protein: CASSEGGLGEAFF.

CDR3 in DNA: TGCAGCGTTGAAGCAGGGGTTGGAAACACCATATATTTT. Translating gives CSVEAGVGNTIYF. J is TRBJ1-3 and V is TRBV29-1; tentatively, D is TRBD1 (6 bases). The ends were cut back, 1 base at V and 3 bases at J, with 7 bases in the middle. There are 13 residues in the CDR3. Germline CDR1 SQVTM, CDR2 ANQGSEA.

About this clone: Other DNA variants within this sample encode the same CDR3. This rearrangement joins TRBV15 to TRBJ2-5, with a tentative D call TRBD2 (6 bases). The V gene lost 1 base and the J gene lost 3 bases, with 6 bases spanning the gap. Germline assignment: CDR1 LNHNV and CDR2 YYDKDF (reference sequence). There are 13 residues in the CDR3. The CDR3 is CATSRAGEETQYF. The CDR3 nucleotides read TGTGCCACCAGCAGAGCGGGAGAAGAGACCCAGTACTTC. Supplemented by reference TRBV15 and TRBJ2-5, the full variable domain reads DAMVIQNPRYQVTQFGKPVTLSCSQTLNHNVMYWYQQKSSQAPKLLFHYYDKDFNNEADTPDNFQSRRPNTSFCFLDIRSPGLGDTAMYLCATSRAGEETQYFGPGTRLLVL.

The gene calls are TRBV19 and TRBJ2-4; TRBD2 aligns across 7 bases. This CDR3 contains 14 residues. The trim removed 6 bases at V and 6 bases at J, leaving 8 bases unmatched. Germline loops: CDR1 LNHDA, CDR2 SQIVND (reference sequence). CDR3 sequence (DNA): TGTGCCAGTAGACCTGGAGGGAGGGGAAACATTCAGTACTTC. Translated, it gives CASRPGGRGNIQYF.

This clone showed up just once. The chain has TRBV11-3 and TRBJ2-1; 8 bases are shared with TRBD2. This CDR3 is built from 16 residues. Per germline, CDR1 SGHNT and CDR2 YENEEA. The V segment lost 2 bases and the J segment 3 bases; nucleotides outside the gene matches: 6. The CDR3 region has the DNA TGTGCCAGCAGCTTATCCTCTAGCGGGTACTACAATGAGCAGTTCTTC. Translation gives CASSLSSSGYYNEQFF.

The chain recombines TRBV5-1 with TRBJ2-7, with D possibly matching TRBD2 (6 bases). CDR1 SGHRS and CDR2 YFSETQ come from the germline V gene. Deletions cut 3 bases from V and 3 bases from J, with 10 bases between. This CDR3 comprises 13 residues. As DNA, the CDR3 is TGCGCCAGCAGCTCGGAGGGCTACTACGAGCAGTACTTC. Protein: CASSSEGYYEQYF. Together with reference TRBV5-1 and TRBJ2-7, the CDR3 gives the full variable domain: KAGVTQTPRYLIKTRGQQVTLSCSPISGHRSVSWYQQTPGQGLQFLFEYFSETQRNKGNFPGRFSGRQFSNSRSEMNVSTLELGDSALYLCASSSEGYYEQYFGPGTRLTVT.

This clone was seen once. The J gene is TRBJ2-7, the V gene TRBV11-2; D gene uncertain. The germline V gene has CDR1 SGHAT and CDR2 FQNNGV. Trimming stripped 0 bases from V and 4 bases from J, with 16 bases between. The CDR3 runs 16 residues. The CDR3 nucleotides are TGTGCCAGCAGCTTAGATCGAGCGTCGGGTGGATACGAGCAGTACTTC. Encoded protein: CASSLDRASGGYEQYF.

A few counts support this clone. V is TRBV5-1 and J is TRBJ2-7; 12 bases align to TRBD2. Germline V gene sequence: CDR1 SGHRS, CDR2 YFSETQ. The CDR3 totals 15 residues. Unmatched junction bases numbered 8, after V lost 4 bases and J lost 6 bases. The CDR3 protein is CASSKASGGAVEQYF. The DNA of the CDR3 is TGCGCCAGCAGCAAGGCTAGCGGGGGGGCGGTCGAGCAGTACTTC.

The rearrangement links TRBV6-2 or TRBV6-3 to TRBJ1-2; no clear D. Trimming removed 3 bases from V and 5 bases from J, with 10 bases in between. CDR1 is MNHEY and CDR2 is SVGEGT in the germline V gene. The CDR3 loop spans 13 amino acids. CDR3 sequence: CASSYDPRYGYTF. In nucleotides, the CDR3 is TGTGCCAGCAGTTATGATCCCAGATATGGCTACACCTTC.

This clone was seen more than once but under ten times. The J gene is TRBJ2-1, the V gene TRBV11-2; D is uncertain. Germline V CDR1 and CDR2: SGHAT, FQNNGV. The CDR3 covers 13 residues. Trimming took off 2 bases at V and 7 bases at J, with 9 bases between the two ends. This CDR3 is CASSLLTENEQFF. In nucleotides, the CDR3 is TGTGCCAGCAGCTTATTGACGGAGAATGAGCAGTTCTTC.

The chain links TRBV5-6 to TRBJ2-2; D might be TRBD1 (5 bases). Deletions cut 3 bases from V and 6 bases from J, with 12 bases between. The CDR3 totals 14 residues. Germline V gene lookup returns CDR1 SGHDT and CDR2 YYEEEE. CDR3 in amino acids: CASSSQPGPGELFF. The CDR3 DNA sequence: TGTGCCAGCAGCTCGCAGCCAGGGCCCGGGGAGCTGTTTTTT.